This T cell receptor beta chain is from a study of blood T cell repertoires in COVID-19. Study-level information: Specimens from acute and convalescent COVID-19 originated in the United States, Italy and Spain. From T cells, B-cell-depleted T cells, or PBMCs came the material, which was cDNA or gDNA.

Original data processing: Reference gene primer amplification yielded estimated nucleated cell counts. Repertoires were generated with immunoSEQ multiplex PCR, while TCRdb's copy carries only in-frame clones and drops some. V and J calls and clone size are as listed in that table; D and trimming were resolved from the DNA. The table has approximately 160,000 clones, around 81% seen once. Trimming left V 0 bases short and J 2 bases short, with 11 bases between. The CDR3 covers 15 residues. Germline lookup yields CDR1 SGDLS and CDR2 YYNGEE. Sequencing was done on a sample of peripheral blood. The TCR sequence derives from a man in his 60s with active or convalescent COVID-19. The chain is built from TRBV9 and TRBJ1-1; D might be TRBD1 (6 bases). CDR3 DNA sequence: TGTGCCAGCAGCGTAGGGGGGCTCACCAACACTGAAGCTTTCTTT. Its protein product is CASSVGGLTNTEAFF. The full variable domain, in which reference TRBV9 and TRBJ1-1 provide the parts outside the CDR3, is DSGVTQTPKHLITATGQRVTLRCSPRSGDLSVYWYQQSLDQGLQFLIQYYNGEERAKGNILERFSAQQFPDLHSELNLSSLELGDSALYFCASSVGGLTNTEAFFGQGTRLTVV.